The 14 T cell receptor beta chains given below trace back to one sample, sequenced in a study of cytomegalovirus exposure and HLA in healthy donors. Vbeta (60) and Jbeta (13) primers were used in the PCR. TCRdb keeps only in-frame clones here, not all; method: immunoSEQ multiplex PCR. The top ten hold 7% of the sample, which has some 150,000 clones, around 80% seen once. The source material was PBMCs. The receptors were sampled from a woman aged 25 to 39 in good health and CMV-seropositive.

This clone was picked up one time. The chain uses TRBV7-6 and TRBJ1-1; D is perhaps TRBD1 (6 bases). From germline, CDR1 is SGHVS and CDR2 FNYEAQ. The V and J ends lost 3 bases and 0 bases respectively, with 14 bases between them. The CDR3 runs to 16 residues. The CDR3 DNA reads as TGTGCCAGCAGCTTTGGGGCGGGGGGCTTGAACACTGAAGCTTTCTTT. It translates to CASSFGAGGLNTEAFF.

The V call is TRBV2, the J call TRBJ1-1; the match to TRBD1 covers 8 bases. Germline-derived CDR1 and CDR2 are SNHLY and FYNNEI. After removal of 8 bases from V and 4 bases from J, the junction contained 6 bases not matched to a gene. The CDR3 has 13 residues. CDR3 sequence reads: CASRQGAATEAFF. In DNA form, the CDR3 reads TGTGCCAGCCGCCAGGGGGCGGCCACTGAAGCTTTCTTT.

The chain couples TRBV30 to TRBJ1-6; possibly TRBD1 for D (5 bases). The germline V and J ends were trimmed by 0 bases and 10 bases, with 7 bases remaining between them. This CDR3 contains 12 residues. Germline values: CDR1 GTSNPN, CDR2 SVGIG (reference sequence). The CDR3 protein is CAWSVQESPLHF. The CDR3 DNA is TGTGCCTGGAGTGTACAGGAATCACCCCTCCACTTT.

The chain is built from TRBV4-3 and TRBJ1-2; D may be TRBD1 (6 bases). The CDR3 has 16 residues. Germline values: CDR1 LGHNA, CDR2 YSLEER. The V end was cut by 3 bases, the J end by 8 bases, with 22 bases between. CDR3 sequence: CASSQVTDGFQGGYTF. The CDR3 DNA sequence: TGCGCCAGCAGCCAGGTTACGGACGGATTTCAGGGGGGCTACACCTTC.

On this clone: Other DNA sequences of this sample code for an identical CDR3. The genes are TRBV5-1 and TRBJ2-7, with D perhaps matching TRBD1 (6 bases). The V end was cut by 2 bases, the J end by 3 bases, with 12 bases between. Germline lookup yields CDR1 SGHRS and CDR2 YFSETQ. The CDR3 runs to 14 residues. The CDR3 coding sequence is TGCGCCAGCAGCTTATCCACAGGGTACTACGAGCAGTACTTC. Its translation is CASSLSTGYYEQYF.

The chain joins TRBV9 to TRBJ2-5; 10 bases agree with TRBD2. V lost 8 bases, J lost 1 base, and 8 bases stayed unmatched. The CDR3 is 15 residues long. From germline, CDR1 is SGDLS and CDR2 YYNGEE. The CDR3 region is CARKPSGGRQETQYF. CDR3 DNA sequence: TGTGCCAGGAAGCCTAGCGGGGGCCGCCAAGAGACCCAGTACTTC. The variable domain in full, completed from reference TRBV9 and TRBJ2-5, reads DSGVTQTPKHLITATGQRVTLRCSPRSGDLSVYWYQQSLDQGLQFLIQYYNGEERAKGNILERFSAQQFPDLHSELNLSSLELGDSALYFCARKPSGGRQETQYFGPGTRLLVL.

This clone was observed a handful of times. This chain links TRBV2 with TRBJ2-7; TRBD1 is a possible D gene (6 bases). The CDR3 extends over 13 amino acids. The V gene lost 8 bases and the J gene lost 0 bases, with 11 bases spanning the gap. From germline, CDR1 is SNHLY and CDR2 FYNNEI. CDR3 sequence (DNA): TGTGCCAGCGTCCAGGGGCTCTCCTACGAGCAGTACTTC. It encodes CASVQGLSYEQYF.

This clone was detected once. V gene TRBV10-3 combines with J gene TRBJ1-2, with 7 nucleotides matching TRBD1. This CDR3 comprises 14 residues. Germline CDR1 reads ENHRY; CDR2 reads SYGVKD. With 6 bases clipped from V and 4 bases from J, the junction kept 8 bases outside the gene matches. The CDR3 is CAISVPGQFYGYTF. CDR3 nucleotide sequence: TGTGCCATCAGCGTGCCGGGACAGTTCTATGGCTACACCTTC.

The V gene is TRBV7-8, the J gene TRBJ1-1; D is possibly TRBD1 (5 bases). CDR1 and CDR2 (germline): SGHVS, FQNEAQ. There are 14 residues in the CDR3. V dropped 1 base and J dropped 5 bases, with 11 bases sitting between them. CDR3 sequence (DNA): TGTGCCAGCAGCTTAGGCGGGGACCTGACTGAAGCTTTCTTT. It encodes CASSLGGDLTEAFF.

The DNA for the CDR3 is TGCGCCAGCAGCAATCCTTCAATCGGAACGGGTGGCGAGCAGTTCTTC. This sequence encodes CASSNPSIGTGGEQFF. The chain employs TRBV5-1 and TRBJ2-1; D is uncertain. V lost 4 bases and J lost 10, with 24 bases in between. This CDR3 comprises 16 residues. Germline CDR1 reads SGHRS; CDR2 reads YFSETQ. The variable domain in full, completed from reference TRBV5-1 and TRBJ2-1, reads KAGVTQTPRYLIKTRGQQVTLSCSPISGHRSVSWYQQTPGQGLQFLFEYFSETQRNKGNFPGRFSGRQFSNSRSEMNVSTLELGDSALYLCASSNPSIGTGGEQFFGPGTRLTVL.

Worth noting for this clone: Other nucleotide sequences from this sample produce the same CDR3. The chain uses TRBV7-2 and TRBJ1-2; TRBD1 matches at 9 bases. V lost 3 bases and J lost 6; bases outside the gene matches: 2. Germline CDR1 SGHTA, CDR2 FQGNSA. The CDR3 is made up of 13 amino acids. CDR3 region: CASSLWTGDGYTF. The DNA of the CDR3 is TGTGCCAGCAGCTTGTGGACAGGGGATGGCTACACCTTC. Full variable domain (rest looked up from reference TRBV7-2 and TRBJ1-2): GAGVSQSPSNKVTEKGKDVELRCDPISGHTALYWYRQSLGQGLEFLIYFQGNSAPDKSGLPSDRFSAERTGGSVSTLTIQRTQQEDSAVYLCASSLWTGDGYTFGSGTRLTVV.

The rearrangement joins TRBV7-9 to TRBJ1-1; D perhaps matches TRBD1 (6 bases). Trimming cost V 5 bases and J 1 base, with 17 bases left between them. Germline CDR1 is SEHNR and CDR2 is FQNEAQ (reference sequence). The CDR3 runs to 16 residues. CDR3 bases: TGTGCCAGCAGCCCGGGCAGGGGTAGATGGAACACTGAAGCTTTCTTT. Amino acids: CASSPGRGRWNTEAFF.

This clone was seen more than once but under ten times. The rearrangement joins TRBV7-2 to TRBJ2-3; TRBD2 matches at 10 bases. This CDR3 is 16 amino acids long. J was trimmed by 3 bases and V by 1 base; bases with no gene match: 4. Looked up from germline, CDR1 is SGHTA and CDR2 is FQGNSA. The CDR3 here is CASSLGLSGGTDTQYF. The CDR3 DNA follows: TGTGCCAGCAGCTTAGGGCTTAGCGGGGGGACAGATACGCAGTATTTT.

The chain recombines TRBV5-4 with TRBJ2-7, with TRBD2 identical over 9 bases. This CDR3 has 15 amino acids. V lost 7 bases to trimming and J lost 0 bases; unmatched junction nucleotides: 8. Germline CDR1 is SGHNT and CDR2 is YYREEE (reference sequence). The CDR3 loop reads CASHKAGGSSYEQYF. The CDR3 nucleotides are TGTGCCAGCCACAAGGCGGGGGGGTCCTCCTACGAGCAGTACTTC.